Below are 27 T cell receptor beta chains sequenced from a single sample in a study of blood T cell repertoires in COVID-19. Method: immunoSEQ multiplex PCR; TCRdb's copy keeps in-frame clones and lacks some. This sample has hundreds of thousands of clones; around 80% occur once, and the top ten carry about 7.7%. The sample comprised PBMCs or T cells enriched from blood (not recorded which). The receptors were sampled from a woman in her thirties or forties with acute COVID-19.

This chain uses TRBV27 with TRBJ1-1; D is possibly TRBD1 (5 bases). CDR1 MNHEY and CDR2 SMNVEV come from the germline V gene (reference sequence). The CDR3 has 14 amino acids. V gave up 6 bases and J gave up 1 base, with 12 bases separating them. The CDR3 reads CASSPAGWNTEAFF. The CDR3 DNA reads TGTGCCAGCAGCCCAGCAGGGTGGAACACTGAAGCTTTCTTT.

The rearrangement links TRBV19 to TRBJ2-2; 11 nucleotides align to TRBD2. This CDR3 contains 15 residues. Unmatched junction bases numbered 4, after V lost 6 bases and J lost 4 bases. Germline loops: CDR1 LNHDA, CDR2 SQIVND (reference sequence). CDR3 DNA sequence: TGTGCCAGTAGGCTTGGACTAGCGGGCACCGGGGAGCTGTTTTTT. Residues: CASRLGLAGTGELFF.

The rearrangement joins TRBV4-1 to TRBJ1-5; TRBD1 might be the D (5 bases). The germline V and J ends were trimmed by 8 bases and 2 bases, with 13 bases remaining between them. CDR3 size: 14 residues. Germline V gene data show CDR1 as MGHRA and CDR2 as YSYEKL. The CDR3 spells CASGTPGGNQPQHF. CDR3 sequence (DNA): TGCGCCAGCGGGACGCCGGGGGGCAATCAGCCCCAGCATTTT.

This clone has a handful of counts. The CDR3 sequence is CASSSQGMSRTEAFF. CDR3 coding DNA: TGTGCCAGCAGTTCACAGGGGATGTCCAGGACTGAAGCTTTCTTT. This chain uses TRBV6-5 with TRBJ1-1; 7 nucleotides match TRBD1. The CDR3 runs to 15 residues. Germline CDR1 and CDR2: MNHEY and SVGAGI. J lost 5 bases, V lost 4 bases, and 10 bases had no gene match.

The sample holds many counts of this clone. CDR3 coding DNA: TGTGCCAGCAGCCAGGGCAGCAACACTGAAGCTTTCTTT. This translates into CASSQGSNTEAFF. J is TRBJ1-1 and V is TRBV14; D gene unclear. Trimming removed 3 bases at V and 2 bases at J, with 7 bases between. Germline V lookup: CDR1 SGHDN, CDR2 FVKESK. The CDR3 spans 13 residues.

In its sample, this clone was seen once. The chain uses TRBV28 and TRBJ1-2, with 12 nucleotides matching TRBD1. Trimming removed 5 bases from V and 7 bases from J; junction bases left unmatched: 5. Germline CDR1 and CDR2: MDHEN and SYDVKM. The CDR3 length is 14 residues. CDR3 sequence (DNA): TGTGCCAGCAGTAGGGACAGGGGGCAGGCTGGCTACACCTTC. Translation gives CASSRDRGQAGYTF.

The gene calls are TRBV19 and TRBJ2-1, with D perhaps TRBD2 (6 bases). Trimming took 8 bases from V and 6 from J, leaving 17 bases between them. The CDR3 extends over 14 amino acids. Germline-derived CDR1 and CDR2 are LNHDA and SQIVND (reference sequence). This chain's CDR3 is CASSSAKLLNEQFF. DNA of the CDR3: TGTGCCAGTTCTAGCGCCAAGCTACTCAATGAGCAGTTCTTC.

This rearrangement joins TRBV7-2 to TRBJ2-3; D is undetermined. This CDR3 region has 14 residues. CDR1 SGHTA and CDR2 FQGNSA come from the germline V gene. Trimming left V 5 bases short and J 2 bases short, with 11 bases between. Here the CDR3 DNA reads TGTGCCAGCAGCCCCCTGAGGTTCACAGATACGCAGTATTTT. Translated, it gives CASSPLRFTDTQYF.

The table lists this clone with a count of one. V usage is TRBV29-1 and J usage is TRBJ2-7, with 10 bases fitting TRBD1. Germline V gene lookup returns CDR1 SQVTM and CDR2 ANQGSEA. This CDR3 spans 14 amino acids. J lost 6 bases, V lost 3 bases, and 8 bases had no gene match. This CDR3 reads CSVEMTGGSSEQYF. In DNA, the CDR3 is TGCAGCGTTGAGATGACAGGGGGCTCGAGCGAGCAGTACTTC.

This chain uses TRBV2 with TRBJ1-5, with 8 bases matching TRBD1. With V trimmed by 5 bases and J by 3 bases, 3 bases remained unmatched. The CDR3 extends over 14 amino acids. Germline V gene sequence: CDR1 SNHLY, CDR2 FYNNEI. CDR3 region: CASSPDRVNQPQHF. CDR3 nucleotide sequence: TGTGCCAGCAGTCCGGACAGGGTCAATCAGCCCCAGCATTTT.

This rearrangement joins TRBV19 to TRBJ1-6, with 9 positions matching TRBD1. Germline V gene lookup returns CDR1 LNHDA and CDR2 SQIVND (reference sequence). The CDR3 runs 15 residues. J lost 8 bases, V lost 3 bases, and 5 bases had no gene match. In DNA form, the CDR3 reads TGTGCCAGTAGTATGGGACAGGGCGGAGATTCACCCCTCCACTTT. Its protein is CASSMGQGGDSPLHF.

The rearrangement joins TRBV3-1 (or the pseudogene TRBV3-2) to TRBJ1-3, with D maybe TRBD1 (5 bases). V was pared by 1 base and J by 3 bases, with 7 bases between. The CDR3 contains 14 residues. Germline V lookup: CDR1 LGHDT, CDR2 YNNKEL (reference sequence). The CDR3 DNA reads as TGTGCCAGCAGCCAAGGGGACTATGGAAACACCATATATTTT. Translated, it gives CASSQGDYGNTIYF.

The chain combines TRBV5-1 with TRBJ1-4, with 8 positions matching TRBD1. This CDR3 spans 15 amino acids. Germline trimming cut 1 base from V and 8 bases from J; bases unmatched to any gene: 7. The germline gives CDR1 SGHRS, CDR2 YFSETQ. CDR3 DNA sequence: TGCGCCAGCAGCTTGCAGGGGGCCGTGGGGGAAAAACTGTTTTTT. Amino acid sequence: CASSLQGAVGEKLFF.

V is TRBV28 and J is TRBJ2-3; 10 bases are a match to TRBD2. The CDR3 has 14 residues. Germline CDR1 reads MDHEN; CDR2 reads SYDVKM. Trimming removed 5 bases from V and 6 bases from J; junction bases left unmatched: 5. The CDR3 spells CASSPLGLADTQYF. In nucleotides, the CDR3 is TGTGCCAGCAGTCCTTTGGGACTAGCGGATACGCAGTATTTT.

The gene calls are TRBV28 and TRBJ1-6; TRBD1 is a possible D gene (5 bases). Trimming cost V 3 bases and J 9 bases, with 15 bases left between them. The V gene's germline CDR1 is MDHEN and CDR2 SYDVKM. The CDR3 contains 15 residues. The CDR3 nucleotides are TGTGCCAGCAGTTTTGGCCAGGGTAGGATTTCACCCCTCCACTTT. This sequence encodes CASSFGQGRISPLHF.

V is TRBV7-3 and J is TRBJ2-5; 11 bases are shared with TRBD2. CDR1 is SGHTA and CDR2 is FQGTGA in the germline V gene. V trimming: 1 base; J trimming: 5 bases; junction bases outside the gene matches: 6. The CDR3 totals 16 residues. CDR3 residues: CASSLNSGREGETQYF. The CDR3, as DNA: TGTGCCAGCAGCTTAAATAGCGGGAGGGAAGGGGAGACCCAGTACTTC.

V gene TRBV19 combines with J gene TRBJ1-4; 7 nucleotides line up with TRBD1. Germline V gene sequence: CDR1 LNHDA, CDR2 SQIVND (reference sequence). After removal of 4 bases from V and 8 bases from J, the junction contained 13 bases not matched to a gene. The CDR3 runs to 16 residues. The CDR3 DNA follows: TGTGCCAGTAGTACCGATAGGACAGGACAGGCAGAAAAACTGTTTTTT. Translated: CASSTDRTGQAEKLFF.

CDR3 DNA sequence: TGTGCCAGCAGTTACTCGTTTGGGCAGGGGTTATATGGCTACACCTTC. Translation: CASSYSFGQGLYGYTF. The chain carries TRBV6-5 and TRBJ1-2; a possible D gene is TRBD1 (6 bases). There are 16 residues in the CDR3. V lost 0 bases, J lost 5 bases, and 16 bases lay in between. Germline values: CDR1 MNHEY, CDR2 SVGAGI.

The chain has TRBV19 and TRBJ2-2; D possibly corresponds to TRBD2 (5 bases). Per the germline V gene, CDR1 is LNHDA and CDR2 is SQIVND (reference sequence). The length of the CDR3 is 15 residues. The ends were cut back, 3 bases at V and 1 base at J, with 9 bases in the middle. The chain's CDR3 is CASSIGGLNTGELFF. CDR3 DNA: TGTGCCAGTAGTATCGGCGGGTTGAACACCGGGGAGCTGTTTTTT.

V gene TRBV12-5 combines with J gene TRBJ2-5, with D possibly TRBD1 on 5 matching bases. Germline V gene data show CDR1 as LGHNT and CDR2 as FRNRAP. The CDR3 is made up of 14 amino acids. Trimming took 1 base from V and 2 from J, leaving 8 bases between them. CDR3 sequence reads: CASGLGQTQETQYF. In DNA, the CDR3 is TGTGCTAGTGGTTTGGGACAGACTCAAGAGACCCAGTACTTC.

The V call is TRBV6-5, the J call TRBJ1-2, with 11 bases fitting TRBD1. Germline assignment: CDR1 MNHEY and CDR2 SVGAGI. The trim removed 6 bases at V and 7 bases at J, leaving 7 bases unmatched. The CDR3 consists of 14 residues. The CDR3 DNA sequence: TGTGCCAGCAGCCTCGGACAGGGGGCGGTTGGCTACACCTTC. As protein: CASSLGQGAVGYTF.

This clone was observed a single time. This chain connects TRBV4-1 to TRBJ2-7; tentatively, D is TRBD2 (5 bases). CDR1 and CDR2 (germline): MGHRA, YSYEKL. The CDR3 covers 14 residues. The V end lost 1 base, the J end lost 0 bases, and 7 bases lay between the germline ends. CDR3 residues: CASSQARGSYEQYF. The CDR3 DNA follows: TGCGCCAGCAGCCAAGCACGGGGCTCCTACGAGCAGTACTTC.

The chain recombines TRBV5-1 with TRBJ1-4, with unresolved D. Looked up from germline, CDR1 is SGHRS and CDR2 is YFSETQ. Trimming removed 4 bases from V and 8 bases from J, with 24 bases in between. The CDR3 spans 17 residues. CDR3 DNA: TGCGCCAGCAGCCTAGCCCCCCCTTGGGAGGGTATCGAAAAACTGTTTTTT. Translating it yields CASSLAPPWEGIEKLFF.

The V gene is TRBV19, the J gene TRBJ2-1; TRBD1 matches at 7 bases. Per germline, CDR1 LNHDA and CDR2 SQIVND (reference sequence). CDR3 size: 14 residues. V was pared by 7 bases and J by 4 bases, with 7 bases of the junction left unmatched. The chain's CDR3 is CASNPTGEYNEQFF. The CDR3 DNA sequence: TGTGCCAGTAACCCAACAGGGGAATACAATGAGCAGTTCTTC.

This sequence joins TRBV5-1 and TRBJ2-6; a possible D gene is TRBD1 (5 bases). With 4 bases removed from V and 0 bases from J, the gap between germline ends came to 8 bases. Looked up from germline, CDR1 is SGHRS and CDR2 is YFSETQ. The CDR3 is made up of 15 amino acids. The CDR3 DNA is TGCGCCAGCAGCGTAAGGGGCTCTGGGGCCAACGTCCTGACTTTC. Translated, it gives CASSVRGSGANVLTF.

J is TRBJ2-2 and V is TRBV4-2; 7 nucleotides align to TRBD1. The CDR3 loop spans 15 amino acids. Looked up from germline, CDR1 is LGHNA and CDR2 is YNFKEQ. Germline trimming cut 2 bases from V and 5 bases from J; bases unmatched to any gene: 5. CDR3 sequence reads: CASSQRTGGTGELFF. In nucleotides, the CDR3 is TGTGCCAGCAGCCAAAGGACAGGAGGTACCGGGGAGCTGTTTTTT.

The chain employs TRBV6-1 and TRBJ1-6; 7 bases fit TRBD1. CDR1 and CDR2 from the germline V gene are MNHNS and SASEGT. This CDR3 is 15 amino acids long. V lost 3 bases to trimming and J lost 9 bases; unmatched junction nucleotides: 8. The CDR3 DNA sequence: TGTGCCAGCAGTGATCAAAAGGGGGCGAGTTCACCCCTCCACTTT. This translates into CASSDQKGASSPLHF.